This TCR beta chain was retrieved from a study of blood T cell repertoires in COVID-19. About the research overall: Material from acute and convalescent COVID-19 was sourced from the United States, Italy and Spain. PBMCs, B-cell-depleted T cells, or T cells were the source of the cDNA or gDNA that made up the material.

The length of the CDR3 is 13 residues. From germline, CDR1 is SGDLS and CDR2 YYNGEE. Comments on this clone: An end of the junction differs from the germline gene, which may be a read error.

Study processing details: For nucleated cells, counts were estimated from reference gene primer amplification. Only in-frame clones appear in the TCRdb table, and some are missing; sequencing was by immunoSEQ multiplex PCR. The V and J calls and clone size are taken from that table; D and trimming were inferred from the DNA. The repertoire holds around 300,000 clones, about nine tenths seen once, with about 3% in the top ten. The TCR was taken from a woman aged 30 to 39 with active or convalescent COVID-19. Sequenced: peripheral blood. The gene calls are TRBV9 and TRBJ2-7; TRBD2 matches 10 bases. As DNA, the CDR3 is TGTGCCAGCAGCGCCTCTAGCGGGGGCCCCTCATCCTTC. This codes for CASSASSGGPSSF.